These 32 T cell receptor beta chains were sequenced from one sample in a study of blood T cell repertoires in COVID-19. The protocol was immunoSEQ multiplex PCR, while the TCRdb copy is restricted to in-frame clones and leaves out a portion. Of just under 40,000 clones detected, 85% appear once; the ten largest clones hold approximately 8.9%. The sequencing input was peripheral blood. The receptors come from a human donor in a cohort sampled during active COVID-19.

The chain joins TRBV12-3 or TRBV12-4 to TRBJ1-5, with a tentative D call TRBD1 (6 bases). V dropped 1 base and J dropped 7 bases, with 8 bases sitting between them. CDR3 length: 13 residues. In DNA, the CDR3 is TGTGCCAGCAGTTTAGAGAGGGGGCAGCCCCAGCATTTT. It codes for CASSLERGQPQHF.

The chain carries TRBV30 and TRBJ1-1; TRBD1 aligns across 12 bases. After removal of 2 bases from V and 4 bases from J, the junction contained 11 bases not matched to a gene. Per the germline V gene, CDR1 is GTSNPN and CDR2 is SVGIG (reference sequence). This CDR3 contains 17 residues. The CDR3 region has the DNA TGTGCCTGGAGTAAGTGGGGGACAGGGGGCGCGGGCACTGAAGCTTTCTTT. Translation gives CAWSKWGTGGAGTEAFF. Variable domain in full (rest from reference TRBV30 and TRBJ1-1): SQTIHQWPATLVQPVGSPLSLECTVEGTSNPNLYWYRQAAGRGLQLLFYSVGIGQISSEVPQNLSASRPQDRQFILSSKKLLLSDSGFYLCAWSKWGTGGAGTEAFFGQGTRLTVV.

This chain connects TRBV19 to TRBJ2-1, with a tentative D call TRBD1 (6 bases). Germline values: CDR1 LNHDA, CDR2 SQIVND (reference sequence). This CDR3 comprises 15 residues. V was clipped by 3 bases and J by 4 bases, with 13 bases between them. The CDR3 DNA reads TGTGCCAGTAGTATTTCCCGAGGGGGTTACAATGAGCAGTTCTTC. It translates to CASSISRGGYNEQFF.

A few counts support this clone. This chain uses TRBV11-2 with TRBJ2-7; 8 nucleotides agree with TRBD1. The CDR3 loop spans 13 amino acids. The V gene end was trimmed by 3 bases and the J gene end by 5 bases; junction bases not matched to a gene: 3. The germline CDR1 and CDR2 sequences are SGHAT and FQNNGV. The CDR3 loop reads CASSFQGADEQYF. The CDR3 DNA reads TGTGCCAGCAGCTTTCAGGGGGCGGACGAGCAGTACTTC.

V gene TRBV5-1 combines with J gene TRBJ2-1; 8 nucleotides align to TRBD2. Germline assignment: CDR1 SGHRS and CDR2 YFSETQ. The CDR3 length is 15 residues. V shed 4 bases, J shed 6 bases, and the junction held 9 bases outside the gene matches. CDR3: CASSIAGTSSNEQFF. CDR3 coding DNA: TGCGCCAGCAGCATAGCAGGGACTAGTTCCAATGAGCAGTTCTTC.

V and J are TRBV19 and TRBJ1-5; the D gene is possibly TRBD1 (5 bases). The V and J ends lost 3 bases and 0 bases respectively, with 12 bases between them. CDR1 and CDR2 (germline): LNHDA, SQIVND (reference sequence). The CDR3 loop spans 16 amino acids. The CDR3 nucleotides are TGTGCCAGTAGTATCGCCAGGGATTATAGCAATCAGCCCCAGCATTTT. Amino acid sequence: CASSIARDYSNQPQHF.

CDR3 sequence: CASSKTGTENIQYF. CDR3 DNA sequence: TGTGCCAGCAGTAAAACCGGGACAGAAAACATTCAGTACTTC. This rearrangement joins TRBV5-4 to TRBJ2-4; 7 bases are a match to TRBD1. Germline lookup yields CDR1 SGHNT and CDR2 YYREEE (reference sequence). This CDR3 is built from 14 residues. After removal of 5 bases from V and 5 bases from J, the junction contained 7 bases not matched to a gene.

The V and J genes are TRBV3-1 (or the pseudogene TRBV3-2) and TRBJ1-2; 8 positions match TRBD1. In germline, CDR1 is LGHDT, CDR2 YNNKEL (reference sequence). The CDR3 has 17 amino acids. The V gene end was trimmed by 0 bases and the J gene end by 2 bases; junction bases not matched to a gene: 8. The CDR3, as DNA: TGTGCCAGCAGCCAAGATCTTTTAAGGACAGGGAACTATGGCTACACCTTC. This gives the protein CASSQDLLRTGNYGYTF.

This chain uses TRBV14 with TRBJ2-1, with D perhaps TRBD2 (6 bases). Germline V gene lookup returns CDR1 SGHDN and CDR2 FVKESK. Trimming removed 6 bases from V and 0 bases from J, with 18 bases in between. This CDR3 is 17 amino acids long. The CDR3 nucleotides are TGTGCCAGCAGTTCTACCGGGACTCTGAGCTCCTACAATGAGCAGTTCTTC. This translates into CASSSTGTLSSYNEQFF.

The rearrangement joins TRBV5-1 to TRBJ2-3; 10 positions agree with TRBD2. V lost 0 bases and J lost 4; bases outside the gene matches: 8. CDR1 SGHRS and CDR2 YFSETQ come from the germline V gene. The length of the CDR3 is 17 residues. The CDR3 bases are TGCGCCAGCAGCTTGGAGCCTAGCGGGAGCGGCCCAGATACGCAGTATTTT. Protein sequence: CASSLEPSGSGPDTQYF.

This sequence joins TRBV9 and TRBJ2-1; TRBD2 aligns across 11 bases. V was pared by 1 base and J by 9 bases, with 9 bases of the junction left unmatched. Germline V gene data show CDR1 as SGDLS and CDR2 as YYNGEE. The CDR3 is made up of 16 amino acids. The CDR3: CASSVRLAGGSGEQFF. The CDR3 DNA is TGTGCCAGCAGCGTACGTCTAGCGGGAGGCTCTGGTGAGCAGTTCTTC.

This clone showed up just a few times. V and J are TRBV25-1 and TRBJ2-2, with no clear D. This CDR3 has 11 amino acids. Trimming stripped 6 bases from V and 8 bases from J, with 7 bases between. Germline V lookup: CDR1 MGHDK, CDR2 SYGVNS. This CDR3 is CASRSVGELFF. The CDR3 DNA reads TGTGCCAGCAGGAGCGTTGGGGAGCTGTTTTTT.

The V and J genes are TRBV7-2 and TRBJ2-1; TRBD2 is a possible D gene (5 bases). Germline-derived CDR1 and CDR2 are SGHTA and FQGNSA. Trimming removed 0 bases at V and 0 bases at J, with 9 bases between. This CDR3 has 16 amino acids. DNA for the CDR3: TGTGCCAGCAGCTTAGCGGGAGACCCCTCCTACAATGAGCAGTTCTTC. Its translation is CASSLAGDPSYNEQFF. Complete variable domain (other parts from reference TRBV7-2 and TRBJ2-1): GAGVSQSPSNKVTEKGKDVELRCDPISGHTALYWYRQSLGQGLEFLIYFQGNSAPDKSGLPSDRFSAERTGGSVSTLTIQRTQQEDSAVYLCASSLAGDPSYNEQFFGPGTRLTVL.

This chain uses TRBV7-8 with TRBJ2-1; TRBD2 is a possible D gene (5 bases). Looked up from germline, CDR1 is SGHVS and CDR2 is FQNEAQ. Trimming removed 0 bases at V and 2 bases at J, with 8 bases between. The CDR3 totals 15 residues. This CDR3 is CASSLAGETYNEQFF. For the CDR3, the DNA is TGTGCCAGCAGCTTAGCGGGAGAAACCTACAATGAGCAGTTCTTC.

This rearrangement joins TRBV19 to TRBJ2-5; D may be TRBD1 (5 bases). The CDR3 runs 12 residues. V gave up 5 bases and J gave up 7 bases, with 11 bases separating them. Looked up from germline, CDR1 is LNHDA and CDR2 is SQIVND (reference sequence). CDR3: CASSFTGGTQYF. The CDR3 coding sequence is TGTGCCAGTAGTTTCACAGGTGGGACCCAGTACTTC.

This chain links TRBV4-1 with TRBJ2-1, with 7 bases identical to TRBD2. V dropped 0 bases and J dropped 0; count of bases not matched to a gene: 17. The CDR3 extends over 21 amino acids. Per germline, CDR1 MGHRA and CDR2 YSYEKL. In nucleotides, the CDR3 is TGCGCCAGCAGCCAAGACTCGGTTATCTCTGGCGGGAGTTACTCCTACAATGAGCAGTTCTTC. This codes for CASSQDSVISGGSYSYNEQFF.

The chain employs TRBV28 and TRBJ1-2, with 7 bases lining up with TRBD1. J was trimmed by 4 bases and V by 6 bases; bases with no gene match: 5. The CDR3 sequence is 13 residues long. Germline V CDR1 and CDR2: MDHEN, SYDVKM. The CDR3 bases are TGTGCCAGCAGGCTACAGGGGATCTATGGCTACACCTTC. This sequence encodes CASRLQGIYGYTF.

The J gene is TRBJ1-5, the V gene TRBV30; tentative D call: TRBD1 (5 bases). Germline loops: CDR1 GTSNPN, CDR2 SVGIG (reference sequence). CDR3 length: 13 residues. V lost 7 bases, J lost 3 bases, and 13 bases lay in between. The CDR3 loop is CASTGDPNQPQHF. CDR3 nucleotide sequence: TGTGCCTCGACGGGGGACCCCAATCAGCCCCAGCATTTT.

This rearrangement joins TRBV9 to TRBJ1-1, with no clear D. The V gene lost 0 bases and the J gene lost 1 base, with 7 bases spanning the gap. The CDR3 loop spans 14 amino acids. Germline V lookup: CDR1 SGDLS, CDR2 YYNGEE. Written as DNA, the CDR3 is TGTGCCAGCAGCGTAGCTTCCAGGAACACTGAAGCTTTCTTT. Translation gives CASSVASRNTEAFF.

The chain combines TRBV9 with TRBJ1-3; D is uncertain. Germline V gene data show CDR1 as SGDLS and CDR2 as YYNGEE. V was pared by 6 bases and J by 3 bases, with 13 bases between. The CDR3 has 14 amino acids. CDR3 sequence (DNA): TGTGCCAGCACCGAGGTTGCAGTTGGAAACACCATATATTTT. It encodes CASTEVAVGNTIYF.

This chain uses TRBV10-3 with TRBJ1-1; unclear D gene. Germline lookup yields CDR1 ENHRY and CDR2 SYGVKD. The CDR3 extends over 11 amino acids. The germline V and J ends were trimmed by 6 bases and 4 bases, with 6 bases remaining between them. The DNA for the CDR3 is TGTGCCATCAGCGACACCACTGAAGCTTTCTTT. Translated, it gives CAISDTTEAFF.

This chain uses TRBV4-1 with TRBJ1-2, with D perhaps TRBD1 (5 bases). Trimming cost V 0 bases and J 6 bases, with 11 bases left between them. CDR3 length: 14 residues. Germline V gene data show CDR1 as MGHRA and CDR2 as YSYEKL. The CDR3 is CASSQEAQGDGYTF. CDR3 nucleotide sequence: TGCGCCAGCAGCCAAGAGGCCCAAGGGGATGGCTACACCTTC.

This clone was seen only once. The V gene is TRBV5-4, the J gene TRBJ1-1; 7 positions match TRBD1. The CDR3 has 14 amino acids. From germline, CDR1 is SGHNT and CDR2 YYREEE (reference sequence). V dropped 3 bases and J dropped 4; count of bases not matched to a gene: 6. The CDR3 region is CASSSQGGSTEAFF. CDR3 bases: TGTGCCAGCAGCTCGCAGGGGGGTAGCACTGAAGCTTTCTTT.

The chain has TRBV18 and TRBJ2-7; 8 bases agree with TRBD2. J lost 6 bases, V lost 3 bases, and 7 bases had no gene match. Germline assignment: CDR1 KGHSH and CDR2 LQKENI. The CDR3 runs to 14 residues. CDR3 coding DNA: TGTGCCAGCTCACCCGGGACTAGTTCGTCCGAGCAGTACTTC. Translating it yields CASSPGTSSSEQYF.

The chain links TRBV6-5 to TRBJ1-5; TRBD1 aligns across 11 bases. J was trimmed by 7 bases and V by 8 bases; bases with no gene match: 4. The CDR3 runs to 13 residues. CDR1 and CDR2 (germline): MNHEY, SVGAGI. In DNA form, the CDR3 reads TGTGCCAGCTCGGGGACAGGGGGACAGCCCCAGCATTTT. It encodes CASSGTGGQPQHF.

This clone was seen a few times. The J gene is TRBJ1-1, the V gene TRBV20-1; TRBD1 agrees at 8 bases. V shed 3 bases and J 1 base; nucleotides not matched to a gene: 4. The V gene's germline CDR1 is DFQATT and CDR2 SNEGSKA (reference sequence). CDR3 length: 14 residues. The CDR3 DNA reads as TGCAGTGCTAGTCAGGGGGCGCAGAACACTGAAGCTTTCTTT. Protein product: CSASQGAQNTEAFF.

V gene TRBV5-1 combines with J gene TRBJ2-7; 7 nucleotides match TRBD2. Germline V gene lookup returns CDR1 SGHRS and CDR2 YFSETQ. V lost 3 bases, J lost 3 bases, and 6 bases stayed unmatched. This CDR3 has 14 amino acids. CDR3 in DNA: TGCGCCAGCAGCTCCGGGACTAAAAACTACGAGCAGTACTTC. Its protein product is CASSSGTKNYEQYF. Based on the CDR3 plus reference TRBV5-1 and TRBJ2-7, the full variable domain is KAGVTQTPRYLIKTRGQQVTLSCSPISGHRSVSWYQQTPGQGLQFLFEYFSETQRNKGNFPGRFSGRQFSNSRSEMNVSTLELGDSALYLCASSSGTKNYEQYFGPGTRLTVT.

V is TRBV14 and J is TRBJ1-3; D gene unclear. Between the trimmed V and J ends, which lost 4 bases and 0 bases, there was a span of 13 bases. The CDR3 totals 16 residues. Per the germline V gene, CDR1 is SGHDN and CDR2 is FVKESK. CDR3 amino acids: CASSPYLGGSGNTIYF. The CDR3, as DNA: TGTGCCAGCAGCCCGTACCTGGGAGGCTCTGGAAACACCATATATTTT.

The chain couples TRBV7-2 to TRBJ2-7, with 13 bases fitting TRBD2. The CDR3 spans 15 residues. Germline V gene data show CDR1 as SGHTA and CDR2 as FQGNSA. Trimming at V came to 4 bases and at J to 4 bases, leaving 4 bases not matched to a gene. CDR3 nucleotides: TGTGCCAGCAGCTGGACTAGCGGGAGCCAGTACGAGCAGTACTTC. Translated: CASSWTSGSQYEQYF.

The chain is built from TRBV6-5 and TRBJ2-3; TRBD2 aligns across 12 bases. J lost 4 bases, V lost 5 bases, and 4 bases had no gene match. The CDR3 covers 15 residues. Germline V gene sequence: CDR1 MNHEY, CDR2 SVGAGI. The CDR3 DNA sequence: TGTGCCAGCAGTACCGGACTAGCGGGGTCAGATACGCAGTATTTT. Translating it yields CASSTGLAGSDTQYF.

The CDR3 bases are TGTGCCAGCAGTTTGGTCGCGGCTGAAGCTTTCTTT. Encoded protein: CASSLVAAEAFF. The rearrangement joins TRBV12-3 or TRBV12-4 to TRBJ1-1, with D uncertain. The CDR3 consists of 12 residues. V lost 3 bases and J lost 6, with 8 bases in between.

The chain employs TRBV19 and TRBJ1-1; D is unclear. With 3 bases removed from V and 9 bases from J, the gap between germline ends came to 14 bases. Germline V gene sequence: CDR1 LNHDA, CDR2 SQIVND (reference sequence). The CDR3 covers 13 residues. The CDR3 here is CASSISGFDKAFF. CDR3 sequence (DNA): TGTGCCAGTAGTATCTCGGGGTTTGATAAAGCTTTCTTT.